This is a list of T cell receptor beta chains from one sample in a study of beta chain features in type 1 diabetes. Clones were sequenced by immunoSEQ multiplex PCR, and TCRdb holds only the in-frame ones, with some missing. The sample has roughly 300,000 clones, over 11% seen once; the top ten hold about 0.015%. What was sequenced was naive CD4+ T cells from blood. These receptors all come from a young man with type 1 diabetes. Both conserved end residues are trimmed from each CDR3. Fields, in order: V gene, CDR3 protein.

V gene: TRBV19
CDR3 protein: ASSAYRGGNGYT

V gene: TRBV7-2
CDR3 protein: ASSPLDRGEQY

V gene: TRBV10-2
CDR3 protein: ATSHHRGLAGIAKNIQY

V gene: TRBV5-4
CDR3 protein: ASSQQGNLNTEAF

V gene: TRBV19
CDR3 protein: ASSGGPLGREQF

V gene: TRBV7-9
CDR3 protein: ASSPLRGRDEQY

V gene: TRBV10-3
CDR3 protein: AITLDAMNTEAF

V gene: TRBV4-2
CDR3 protein: ASSQVQAGAGGELF

V gene: TRBV6-5
CDR3 protein: ASSYSTGEYGYT

V gene: TRBV5-4
CDR3 protein: ASSPPSGSSYNEQF

V gene: TRBV6-6
CDR3 protein: ASSFGQGTDEQY

V gene: TRBV14
CDR3 protein: ASSQVGTSGLSGKF

V gene: TRBV19
CDR3 protein: ASSITVSYEQY

V gene: TRBV7-2
CDR3 protein: ASSLGAKETQY

V gene: TRBV5-4
CDR3 protein: ASSPRTSGISETQY

V gene: TRBV19
CDR3 protein: ASSIAGGLYEQY

V gene: TRBV19
CDR3 protein: ASTKDAAIAGELF

V gene: TRBV5-6
CDR3 protein: ASSLFEGNGQY

V gene: TRBV10-3
CDR3 protein: ATRSLSSTDTQY

V gene: TRBV5-1
CDR3 protein: ASSSGLASNEQY

V gene: TRBV5-4
CDR3 protein: ASSLGTAGYNEQF

V gene: TRBV30
CDR3 protein: ALEGAGFKGRTDTQY

V gene: TRBV5-4
CDR3 protein: ASSLDSTDTQY

V gene: TRBV7-9
CDR3 protein: ASSFSGGTDTQY

V gene: TRBV5-4
CDR3 protein: ASSFYVGGGGIYGYT

V gene: TRBV5-5
CDR3 protein: ASSLFGSGQGRIGELF

V gene: TRBV5-1
CDR3 protein: ASSSQPGQGSNYGYT

V gene: TRBV11-2
CDR3 protein: ASSGDRRGSNYGYT

V gene: TRBV9
CDR3 protein: ASSVDLGPQETQY

V gene: TRBV4-1
CDR3 protein: ASSARTGQNTEAF